This TCR beta chain was observed in a study of blood T cell repertoires in COVID-19. The wider study: The study drew acute and convalescent COVID-19 samples from the United States, Italy and Spain.

Produced via immunoSEQ multiplex PCR; TCRdb's table is partial and in-frame only. Among a few hundred thousand clones, approximately 89% were seen once, and the ten largest hold 0.95% to 1.5%. Categorization into cohorts depended on clinical history that participants reported. CDR1 MNHEY and CDR2 SMNVEV come from the germline V gene (reference sequence). The V end lost 5 bases, the J end lost 9 bases, and 14 bases lay between the germline ends. The CDR3 runs 13 residues. This sequence joins TRBV27 and TRBJ1-5; D remains ambiguous. This receptor was obtained from a middle-aged woman with acute COVID-19. Sequencing was performed on PBMCs or T cells enriched from blood (not recorded which). CDR3 bases: TGTGCCAGCAGTCCGACGGGGATCTGGCCCCAGCATTTT. Amino acid sequence: CASSPTGIWPQHF.